This T cell receptor (beta chain) emerged from a study of shared T cell receptors in the human thymus. Per germline, CDR1 MNHEY and CDR2 SMNVEV (reference sequence). The V gene end was trimmed by 5 bases and the J gene end by 0 bases; junction bases not matched to a gene: 6. The CDR3 length is 18 residues. Sequencing used immunoSEQ multiplex PCR; TCRdb keeps in-frame clones, though not all of them. Among some 660,000 clones listed, around 87% were seen once. The sample holds one count of this clone. The data were also submitted as part of a second study, on human thymus T cells. From that study: Infants served as donors; they were healthy and Finnish and were having corrective surgery for congenital heart defects. Corrective cardiac operations yielded the resected thymus tissue. Repertoires sampled from thymus and blood appeared biased in V and J gene usage. There were highly overlapping thymic repertoires among unrelated individuals, as related research reported.

The receptor was isolated from a boy in the first two years of life with a congenital heart defect. The sample taken for sequencing was thymocytes. This chain connects TRBV27 to TRBJ2-1; 14 bases are a match to TRBD2. CDR3 bases: TGTGCCAGCAGTCCCCACGGACTAGCGGGAGGCTCCTACAATGAGCAGTTCTTC. It encodes CASSPHGLAGGSYNEQFF.